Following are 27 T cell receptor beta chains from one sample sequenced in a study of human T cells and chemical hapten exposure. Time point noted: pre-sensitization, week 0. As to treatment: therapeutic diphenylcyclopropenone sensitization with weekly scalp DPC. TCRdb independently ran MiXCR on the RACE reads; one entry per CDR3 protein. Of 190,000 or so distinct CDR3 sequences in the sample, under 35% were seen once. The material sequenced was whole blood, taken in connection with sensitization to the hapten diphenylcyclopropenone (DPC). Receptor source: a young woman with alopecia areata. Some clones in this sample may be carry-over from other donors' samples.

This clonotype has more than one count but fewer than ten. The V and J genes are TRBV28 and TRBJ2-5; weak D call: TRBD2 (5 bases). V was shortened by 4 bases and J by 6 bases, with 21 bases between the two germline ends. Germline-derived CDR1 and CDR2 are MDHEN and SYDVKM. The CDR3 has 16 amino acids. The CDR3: CASSSTYSTNTKTQYF. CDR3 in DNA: TGTGCCAGCAGTTCAACGTACTCGACTAATACGAAGACCCAGTACTTC.

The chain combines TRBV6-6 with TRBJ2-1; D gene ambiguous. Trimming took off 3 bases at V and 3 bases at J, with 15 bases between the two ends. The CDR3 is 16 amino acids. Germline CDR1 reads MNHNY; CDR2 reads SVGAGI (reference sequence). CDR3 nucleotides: TGTGCCAGCAGTTATCCTCTCCGGGCTGGCTACAATGAGCAGTTCTTC. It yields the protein CASSYPLRAGYNEQFF.

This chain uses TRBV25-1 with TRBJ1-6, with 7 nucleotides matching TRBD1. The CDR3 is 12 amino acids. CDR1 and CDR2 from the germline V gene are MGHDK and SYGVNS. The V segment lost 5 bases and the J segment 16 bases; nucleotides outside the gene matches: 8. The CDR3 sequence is CASSQDRTLLHF. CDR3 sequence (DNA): TGTGCCAGCAGTCAGGACAGGACCCTTCTCCACTTT.

The DNA for the CDR3 is TGTGCCAGCAGCCCCAAAAGGGGGGATCAGCCCCAGCATTTT. Protein sequence: CASSPKRGDQPQHF. V usage is TRBV12-3 or TRBV12-4 and J usage is TRBJ1-5; D is possibly TRBD1 (6 bases). V was shortened by 6 bases and J by 5 bases, with 14 bases between the two germline ends. CDR3 length equals 14 residues.

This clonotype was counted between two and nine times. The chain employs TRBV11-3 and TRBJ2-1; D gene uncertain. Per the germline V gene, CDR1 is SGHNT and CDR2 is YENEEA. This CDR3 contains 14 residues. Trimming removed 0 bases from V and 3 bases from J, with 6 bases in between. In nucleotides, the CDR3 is TGTGCCAGCAGCTTAGAATCTAGCTACAATGAGCAGTTCTTC. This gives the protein CASSLESSYNEQFF.

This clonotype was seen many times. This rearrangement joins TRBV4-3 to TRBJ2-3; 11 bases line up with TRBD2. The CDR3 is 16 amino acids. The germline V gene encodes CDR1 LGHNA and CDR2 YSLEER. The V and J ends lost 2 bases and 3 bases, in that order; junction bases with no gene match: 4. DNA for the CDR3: TGCGCCAGCAGCCAACAAACTAGCGGGAGAACAGATACGCAGTATTTT. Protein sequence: CASSQQTSGRTDTQYF.

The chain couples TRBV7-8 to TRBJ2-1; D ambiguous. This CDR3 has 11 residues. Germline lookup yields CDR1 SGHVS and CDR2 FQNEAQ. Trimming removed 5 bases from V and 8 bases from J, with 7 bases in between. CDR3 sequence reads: CASSPKHEQFF. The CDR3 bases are TGTGCCAGCAGCCCGAAGCATGAGCAGTTCTTC.

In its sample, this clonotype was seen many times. In DNA, the CDR3 is TGTGCCAGCAGTGCCCAAGGCTATGGCTACACCTTC. Amino acid sequence: CASSAQGYGYTF. The chain links TRBV25-1 to TRBJ1-2, with D unclear. V was trimmed by 4 bases and J by 4 bases, leaving 7 bases between them. CDR1 and CDR2 (germline): MGHDK, SYGVNS. The CDR3 has 12 amino acids.

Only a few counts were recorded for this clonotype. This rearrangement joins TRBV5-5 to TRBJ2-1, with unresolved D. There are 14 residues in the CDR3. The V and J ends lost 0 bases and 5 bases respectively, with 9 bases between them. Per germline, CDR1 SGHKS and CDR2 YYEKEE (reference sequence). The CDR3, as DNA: TGTGCCAGCAGCTTGGCAAGCACCAACAATGAGCAGTTCTTC. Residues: CASSLASTNNEQFF.

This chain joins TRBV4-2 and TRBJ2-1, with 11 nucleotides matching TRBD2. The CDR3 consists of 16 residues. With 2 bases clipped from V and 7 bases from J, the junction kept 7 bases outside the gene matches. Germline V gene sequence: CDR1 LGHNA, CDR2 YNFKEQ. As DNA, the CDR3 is TGTGCCAGCAGCCAACCGGTAGCGGGAGGGAGTAATGAGCAGTTCTTC. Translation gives CASSQPVAGGSNEQFF.

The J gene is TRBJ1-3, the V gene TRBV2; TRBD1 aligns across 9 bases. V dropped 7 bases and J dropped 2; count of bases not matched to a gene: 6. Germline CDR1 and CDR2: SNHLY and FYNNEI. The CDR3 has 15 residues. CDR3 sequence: CASKRGQGTGNTIYF. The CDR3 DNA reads TGTGCCAGCAAACGGGGACAGGGAACTGGAAACACCATATATTTT. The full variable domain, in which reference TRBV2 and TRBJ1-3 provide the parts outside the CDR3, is EPEVTQTPSHQVTQMGQEVILRCVPISNHLYFYWYRQILGQKVEFLVSFYNNEISEKSEIFDDQFSVERPDGSNFTLKIRSTKLEDSAMYFCASKRGQGTGNTIYFGEGSWLTVV.

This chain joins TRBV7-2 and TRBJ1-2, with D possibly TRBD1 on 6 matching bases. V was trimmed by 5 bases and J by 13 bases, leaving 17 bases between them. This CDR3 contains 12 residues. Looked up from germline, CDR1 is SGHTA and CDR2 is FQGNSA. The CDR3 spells CASSTRTVGGTF. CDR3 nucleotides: TGTGCCAGCAGCACTAGGACAGTGGGAGGCACCTTC.

The CDR3 bases are TGTGCCAGCAGCTTAGCACTCAGGGGTAATCAGCCCCAGCATTTT. Amino acid sequence: CASSLALRGNQPQHF. This chain connects TRBV7-2 to TRBJ1-5, with D possibly matching TRBD1 (6 bases). Germline lookup yields CDR1 SGHTA and CDR2 FQGNSA. With 0 bases removed from V and 4 bases from J, the gap between germline ends came to 10 bases. CDR3 length: 15 residues. The full variable domain, in which reference TRBV7-2 and TRBJ1-5 provide the parts outside the CDR3, is GAGVSQSPSNKVTEKGKDVELRCDPISGHTALYWYRQSLGQGLEFLIYFQGNSAPDKSGLPSDRFSAERTGGSVSTLTIQRTQQEDSAVYLCASSLALRGNQPQHFGDGTRLSIL.

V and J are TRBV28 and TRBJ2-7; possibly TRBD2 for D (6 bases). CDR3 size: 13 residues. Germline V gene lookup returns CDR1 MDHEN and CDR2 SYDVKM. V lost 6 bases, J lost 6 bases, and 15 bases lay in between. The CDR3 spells CASSRGGAGEQYF. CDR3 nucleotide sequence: TGTGCCAGCAGCCGAGGAGGGGCTGGCGAGCAGTACTTC.

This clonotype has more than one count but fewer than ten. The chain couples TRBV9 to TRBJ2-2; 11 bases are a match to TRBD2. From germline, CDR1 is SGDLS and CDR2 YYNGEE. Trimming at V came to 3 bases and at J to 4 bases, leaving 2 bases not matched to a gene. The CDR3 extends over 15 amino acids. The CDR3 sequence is CASSATSGSTGELFF. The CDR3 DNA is TGTGCCAGCAGCGCAACTAGCGGGAGCACCGGGGAGCTGTTTTTT.

The DNA for the CDR3 is TGCGCCAGCAGCTTGGGGGACAATCAGCCCCAGCATTTT. It codes for CASSLGDNQPQHF. The chain is built from TRBV5-1 and TRBJ1-5; D remains unclear. The CDR3 length is 13 residues. Germline lookup yields CDR1 SGHRS and CDR2 YFSETQ. Trimming took off 0 bases at V and 3 bases at J, with 4 bases between the two ends.

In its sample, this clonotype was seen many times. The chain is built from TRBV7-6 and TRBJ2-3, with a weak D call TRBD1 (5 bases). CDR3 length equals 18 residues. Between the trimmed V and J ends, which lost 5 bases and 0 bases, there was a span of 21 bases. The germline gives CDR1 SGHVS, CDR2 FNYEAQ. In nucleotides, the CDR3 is TGTGCCAGCAGCCCCTTTAGGGCAGGGTTAAAGAGCACAGATACGCAGTATTTT. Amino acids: CASSPFRAGLKSTDTQYF.

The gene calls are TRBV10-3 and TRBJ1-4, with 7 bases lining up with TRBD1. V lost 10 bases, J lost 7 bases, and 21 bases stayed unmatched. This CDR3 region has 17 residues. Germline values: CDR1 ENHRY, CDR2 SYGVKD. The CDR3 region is CATGGQVLSGGGEKLFF. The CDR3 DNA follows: TGTGCCACCGGTGGACAGGTTCTCAGTGGAGGTGGTGAAAAACTGTTTTTT.

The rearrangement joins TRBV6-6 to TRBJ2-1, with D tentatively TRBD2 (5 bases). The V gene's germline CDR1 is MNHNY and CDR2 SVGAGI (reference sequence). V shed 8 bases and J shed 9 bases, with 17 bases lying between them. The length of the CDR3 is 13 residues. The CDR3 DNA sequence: TGTGCCAGCGGCCGAGGGCCTTGGGTTGAGCAGTTCTTC. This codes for CASGRGPWVEQFF.

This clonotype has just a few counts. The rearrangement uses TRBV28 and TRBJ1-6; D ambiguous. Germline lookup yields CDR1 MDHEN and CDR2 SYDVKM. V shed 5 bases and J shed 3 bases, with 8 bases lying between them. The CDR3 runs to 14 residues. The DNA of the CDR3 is TGTGCCAGCAGTACACGGAGCTATAATTCACCCCTCCACTTT. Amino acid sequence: CASSTRSYNSPLHF.

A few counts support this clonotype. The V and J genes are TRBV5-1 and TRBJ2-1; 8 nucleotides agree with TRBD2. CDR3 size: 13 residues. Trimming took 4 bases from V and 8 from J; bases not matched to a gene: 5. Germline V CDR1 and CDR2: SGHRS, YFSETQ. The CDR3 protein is CASSPAGVYEQFF. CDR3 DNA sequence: TGCGCCAGCAGCCCAGCGGGGGTCTATGAGCAGTTCTTC. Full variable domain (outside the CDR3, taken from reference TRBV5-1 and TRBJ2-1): KAGVTQTPRYLIKTRGQQVTLSCSPISGHRSVSWYQQTPGQGLQFLFEYFSETQRNKGNFPGRFSGRQFSNSRSEMNVSTLELGDSALYLCASSPAGVYEQFFGPGTRLTVL.

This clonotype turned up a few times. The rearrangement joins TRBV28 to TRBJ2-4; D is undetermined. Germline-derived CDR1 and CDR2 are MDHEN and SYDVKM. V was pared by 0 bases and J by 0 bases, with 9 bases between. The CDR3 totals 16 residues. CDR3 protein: CASSLWANLAKNIQYF. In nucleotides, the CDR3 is TGTGCCAGCAGTTTATGGGCGAATCTAGCCAAAAACATTCAGTACTTC. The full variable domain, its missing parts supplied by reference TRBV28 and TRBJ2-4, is DVKVTQSSRYLVKRTGEKVFLECVQDMDHENMFWYRQDPGLGLRLIYFSYDVKMKEKGDIPEGYSVSREKKERFSLILESASTNQTSMYLCASSLWANLAKNIQYFGAGTRLSVL.

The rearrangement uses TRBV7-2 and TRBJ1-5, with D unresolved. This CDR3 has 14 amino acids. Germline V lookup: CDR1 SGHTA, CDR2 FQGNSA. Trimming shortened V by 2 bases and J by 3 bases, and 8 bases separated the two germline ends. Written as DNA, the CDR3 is TGTGCCAGCAGCTTATCCCCAGCCAATCAGCCCCAGCATTTT. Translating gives CASSLSPANQPQHF.

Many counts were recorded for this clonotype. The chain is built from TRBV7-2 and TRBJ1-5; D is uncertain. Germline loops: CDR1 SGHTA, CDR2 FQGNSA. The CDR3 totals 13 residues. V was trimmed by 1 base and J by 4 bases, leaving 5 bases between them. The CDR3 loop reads CASSLVGNQPQHF. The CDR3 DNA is TGTGCCAGCAGCTTAGTGGGGAATCAGCCCCAGCATTTT.

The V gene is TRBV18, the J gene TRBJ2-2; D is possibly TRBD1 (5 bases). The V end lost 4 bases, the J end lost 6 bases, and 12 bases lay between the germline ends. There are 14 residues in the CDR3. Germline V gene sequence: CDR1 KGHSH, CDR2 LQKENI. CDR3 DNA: TGTGCCAGCTCACTATACTCCAGGGCCGGGGAGCTGTTTTTT. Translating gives CASSLYSRAGELFF.

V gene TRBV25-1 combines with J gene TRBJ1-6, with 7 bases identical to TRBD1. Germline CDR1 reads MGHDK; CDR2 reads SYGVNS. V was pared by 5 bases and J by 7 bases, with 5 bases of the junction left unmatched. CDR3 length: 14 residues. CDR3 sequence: CASSPGTVNSPLHF. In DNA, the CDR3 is TGTGCCAGCAGTCCCGGGACAGTCAATTCACCCCTCCACTTT.

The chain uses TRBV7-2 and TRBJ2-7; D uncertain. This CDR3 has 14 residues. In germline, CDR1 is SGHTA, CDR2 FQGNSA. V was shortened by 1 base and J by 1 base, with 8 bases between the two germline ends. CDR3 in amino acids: CASSLGLESYEQYF. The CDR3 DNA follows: TGTGCCAGCAGCTTAGGGTTAGAGTCCTACGAGCAGTACTTC.